This entry lists 28 T cell receptor beta chains sequenced from one sample in a study of cytomegalovirus exposure and HLA in healthy donors. A multiplex PCR was run with 60 Vbeta primers and 13 Jbeta primers. This table comes from immunoSEQ multiplex PCR, and its TCRdb copy is limited to in-frame clones, with some not included. Here the sample spans about 98,000 clones, more than 60% being singletons. The sequenced sample consisted of PBMCs. These TCRs come from a young man in good health and CMV-seropositive.

This clone was detected once. The chain is built from TRBV5-1 and TRBJ1-1; D gene uncertain. In germline, CDR1 is SGHRS, CDR2 YFSETQ. The V gene lost 0 bases and the J gene lost 1 base, with 10 bases spanning the gap. CDR3 length: 15 residues. The DNA of the CDR3 is TGCGCCAGCAGCTTGGGGTCGGGGAGGAACACTGAAGCTTTCTTT. It is translated as CASSLGSGRNTEAFF.

The V gene is TRBV9, the J gene TRBJ1-6; no definite D call. V was shortened by 9 bases and J by 8 bases, with 9 bases between the two germline ends. The CDR3 spans 11 residues. The germline V gene has CDR1 SGDLS and CDR2 YYNGEE. The CDR3 loop reads CATGGDSPLHF. CDR3 nucleotides: TGTGCCACTGGAGGTGATTCACCCCTCCACTTT.

This chain links TRBV27 with TRBJ1-1; TRBD1 matches 7 bases. J gave up 4 bases and V 6 bases, and 8 bases lay outside the gene matches. The CDR3 is made up of 14 amino acids. Germline assignment: CDR1 MNHEY and CDR2 SMNVEV (reference sequence). The CDR3, as DNA: TGTGCCAGCAGACCCGACAGGGTGGCCACTGAAGCTTTCTTT. Protein product: CASRPDRVATEAFF.

This chain uses TRBV4-2 with TRBJ1-3, with D possibly TRBD1 on 5 matching bases. In germline, CDR1 is LGHNA, CDR2 YNFKEQ. V was cut by 5 bases and J by 1 base, with 9 bases left in between. This CDR3 spans 14 amino acids. CDR3 loop: CASSGRGSGNTIYF. The CDR3 DNA follows: TGTGCCAGCAGCGGAAGGGGTTCTGGAAACACCATATATTTT.

V usage is TRBV5-1 and J usage is TRBJ2-2; 7 positions agree with TRBD1. V trimming: 4 bases; J trimming: 4 bases; junction bases outside the gene matches: 16. CDR3 length: 18 residues. CDR1 and CDR2 from the germline V gene are SGHRS and YFSETQ. The CDR3 sequence: CASSTSPGQVYGTGELFF. CDR3 bases: TGCGCCAGCAGCACCTCCCCCGGACAGGTTTATGGCACCGGGGAGCTGTTTTTT.

V usage is TRBV15 and J usage is TRBJ2-7, with D tentatively TRBD2 (5 bases). CDR3 length: 16 amino acids. Germline CDR1 is LNHNV and CDR2 is YYDKDF (reference sequence). Between the trimmed V and J ends, which lost 0 bases and 5 bases, there was a span of 17 bases. CDR3 nucleotides: TGTGCCACCAGCAGAGATCGGGCTAGCCAAATCCACGAGCAGTACTTC. Amino acids: CATSRDRASQIHEQYF.

In DNA form, the CDR3 reads TGTGCCATCCGACGGACAGTCCAAGAGACCCAGTACTTC. Amino acid sequence: CAIRRTVQETQYF. The rearrangement joins TRBV27 to TRBJ2-5; tentative D call: TRBD1 (6 bases). In germline, CDR1 is MNHEY, CDR2 SMNVEV (reference sequence). Trimming cost V 10 bases and J 1 base, with 13 bases left between them. This CDR3 comprises 13 residues.

This chain connects TRBV7-6 to TRBJ1-6; 10 nucleotides align to TRBD1. V dropped 5 bases and J dropped 7; count of bases not matched to a gene: 5. Germline loops: CDR1 SGHVS, CDR2 FNYEAQ. This CDR3 region has 15 residues. CDR3 nucleotides: TGTGCCAGCAGCCTCGGGACAGGGGAGAATTCACCCCTCCACTTT. Amino acid sequence: CASSLGTGENSPLHF.

The V gene is TRBV6-5, the J gene TRBJ2-3; TRBD2 is a possible D gene (5 bases). Germline CDR1 reads MNHEY; CDR2 reads SVGAGI. The CDR3 runs 13 residues. The V and J ends lost 6 bases and 4 bases respectively, with 11 bases between them. The CDR3 region has the DNA TGTGCCAGCAGCGGGTCGGGGTCAGATACGCAGTATTTT. Encoded protein: CASSGSGSDTQYF.

This clone was observed a handful of times. V and J are TRBV2 and TRBJ1-5; D possibly corresponds to TRBD1 (6 bases). V gave up 6 bases and J gave up 4 bases, with 10 bases separating them. Germline V gives CDR1 SNHLY, CDR2 FYNNEI. The CDR3 is made up of 13 amino acids. This CDR3 is CASSSTGNQPQHF. CDR3 DNA: TGTGCCAGCAGCTCCACAGGGAATCAGCCCCAGCATTTT.

Concerning this clone: Distinct nucleotide sequences in the sample also encode this CDR3. The V call is TRBV7-2, the J call TRBJ1-1; 7 bases align to TRBD1. J gave up 10 bases and V 7 bases, and 15 bases lay outside the gene matches. The CDR3 consists of 14 residues. CDR1 is SGHTA, CDR2 FQGNSA, per germline. CDR3 amino acids: CASIRSTGSVRAFF. CDR3 sequence (DNA): TGTGCCAGCATCCGGTCGACAGGGAGTGTGCGAGCTTTCTTT. The variable domain in full, with the rest retrieved from reference TRBV7-2 and TRBJ1-1, is GAGVSQSPSNKVTEKGKDVELRCDPISGHTALYWYRQSLGQGLEFLIYFQGNSAPDKSGLPSDRFSAERTGGSVSTLTIQRTQQEDSAVYLCASIRSTGSVRAFFGQGTRLTVV.

The rearrangement joins TRBV2 to TRBJ2-7; 7 bases are shared with TRBD1. With 7 bases clipped from V and 5 bases from J, the junction kept 8 bases outside the gene matches. The CDR3 length is 13 residues. CDR1 and CDR2 (germline): SNHLY, FYNNEI. The CDR3 loop is CASIAGGSDEQYF. CDR3 coding DNA: TGTGCCAGCATCGCAGGGGGTTCCGACGAGCAGTACTTC.

The rearrangement joins TRBV27 to TRBJ1-5, with 8 positions matching TRBD1. The CDR3 spans 16 residues. In germline, CDR1 is MNHEY, CDR2 SMNVEV (reference sequence). Germline trimming cut 5 bases from V and 5 bases from J; bases unmatched to any gene: 11. In nucleotides, the CDR3 is TGTGCCAGCAGTACGGGACAGGAAAGGTTGGATCAGCCCCAGCATTTT. This codes for CASSTGQERLDQPQHF.

The chain couples TRBV7-9 to TRBJ2-1, with no clear D. The ends were cut back, 0 bases at V and 7 bases at J, with 7 bases in the middle. Germline CDR1 SEHNR, CDR2 FQNEAQ (reference sequence). The CDR3 consists of 13 residues. The DNA for the CDR3 is TGTGCCAGCAGCTTAGCCACGAGTAATGAGCAGTTCTTC. Its protein is CASSLATSNEQFF. Full variable domain (missing parts from reference TRBV7-9 and TRBJ2-1): DTGVSQNPRHKITKRGQNVTFRCDPISEHNRLYWYRQTLGQGPEFLTYFQNEAQLEKSRLLSDRFSAERPKGSFSTLEIQRTEQGDSAMYLCASSLATSNEQFFGPGTRLTVL.

CDR3 protein: CATDVKAGTEAFF. CDR3 nucleotide sequence: TGTGCCACCGACGTTAAGGCGGGGACTGAAGCTTTCTTT. This sequence joins TRBV6-5 and TRBJ1-1; no definite D call. This CDR3 spans 13 amino acids. The germline gives CDR1 MNHEY, CDR2 SVGAGI. The V end was cut by 10 bases, the J end by 5 bases, with 17 bases between.

The chain joins TRBV7-2 to TRBJ1-2; no reliable D call. Germline V gives CDR1 SGHTA, CDR2 FQGNSA. V was shortened by 1 base and J by 8 bases, with 8 bases between the two germline ends. The CDR3 totals 12 residues. For the CDR3, the DNA is TGTGCCAGCAGCTTAGTCAGAGGCGGCTACACCTTC. This encodes CASSLVRGGYTF.

In DNA form, the CDR3 reads TGCGCCAGCAGTAGAATTGATTCACCCCTCCACTTT. Amino acids: CASSRIDSPLHF. This chain connects TRBV4-1 to TRBJ1-6; D gene unclear. This CDR3 comprises 12 residues. Per the germline V gene, CDR1 is MGHRA and CDR2 is YSYEKL. Trimming took 6 bases from V and 8 from J, leaving 8 bases between them.

This chain uses TRBV7-2 with TRBJ2-1; 8 bases line up with TRBD2. CDR1 SGHTA and CDR2 FQGNSA come from the germline V gene. This CDR3 is built from 15 residues. With 2 bases clipped from V and 4 bases from J, the junction kept 4 bases outside the gene matches. The CDR3 DNA reads as TGTGCCAGCAGCTTAAGCACTAGCGGTTACAATGAGCAGTTCTTC. Its protein is CASSLSTSGYNEQFF.

Here the CDR3 reads CASRQGPNYEQYF. DNA of the CDR3: TGTGCCAGCAGGCAGGGCCCTAACTACGAGCAGTACTTC. The rearrangement links TRBV6-5 to TRBJ2-7, with a possible D match to TRBD1 (5 bases). The CDR3 spans 13 residues. CDR1 MNHEY and CDR2 SVGAGI come from the germline V gene. V was shortened by 6 bases and J by 3 bases, with 12 bases between the two germline ends.

The DNA of the CDR3 is TGTGCCAGCAGCTTGTCAGGGGCGACTGAAGCTTTCTTT. Protein: CASSLSGATEAFF. The chain couples TRBV5-6 to TRBJ1-1; tentative D call: TRBD1 (6 bases). V lost 1 base to trimming and J lost 5 bases, with 9 bases between them. This CDR3 is 13 amino acids long. The germline CDR1 and CDR2 sequences are SGHDT and YYEEEE. Looking up the rest from reference TRBV5-6 and TRBJ1-1 gives the full variable domain: DAGVTQSPTHLIKTRGQQVTLRCSPKSGHDTVSWYQQALGQGPQFIFQYYEEEERQRGNFPDRFSGHQFPNYSSELNVNALLLGDSALYLCASSLSGATEAFFGQGTRLTVV.

The CDR3 spells CASSFYPGTGYMIDIQYF. CDR3 in DNA: TGCGCCAGCAGCTTCTACCCCGGGACAGGCTACATGATAGACATTCAGTACTTC. The chain has TRBV5-1 and TRBJ2-4, with 8 nucleotides matching TRBD1. Trimming cost V 2 bases and J 8 bases; bases outside gene matches: 18. Per the germline V gene, CDR1 is SGHRS and CDR2 is YFSETQ. The CDR3 has 18 residues. Using reference TRBV5-1 and TRBJ2-4 for the parts outside the CDR3, the full variable domain is KAGVTQTPRYLIKTRGQQVTLSCSPISGHRSVSWYQQTPGQGLQFLFEYFSETQRNKGNFPGRFSGRQFSNSRSEMNVSTLELGDSALYLCASSFYPGTGYMIDIQYFGAGTRLSVL.

This clone was detected once. This chain connects TRBV4-1 to TRBJ2-5; D is undetermined. The V end was cut by 1 base, the J end by 3 bases, with 12 bases between. This CDR3 comprises 15 residues. Germline CDR1 MGHRA, CDR2 YSYEKL. CDR3 DNA: TGCGCCAGCAGCCAAGTTGGTCAGTCCGAAGAGACCCAGTACTTC. Its protein product is CASSQVGQSEETQYF.

The chain employs TRBV9 and TRBJ1-1; D is perhaps TRBD1 (6 bases). The CDR3 length is 12 residues. Germline CDR1 is SGDLS and CDR2 is YYNGEE. Trimming left V 0 bases short and J 11 bases short, with 11 bases between. CDR3 coding DNA: TGTGCCAGCAGCGTAGAGGGGGGGTTGGCTTTCTTT. Its protein product is CASSVEGGLAFF. The whole variable domain, filled in from reference TRBV9 and TRBJ1-1, reads DSGVTQTPKHLITATGQRVTLRCSPRSGDLSVYWYQQSLDQGLQFLIQYYNGEERAKGNILERFSAQQFPDLHSELNLSSLELGDSALYFCASSVEGGLAFFGQGTRLTVV.

This chain connects TRBV6-6 to TRBJ1-6; 11 bases match TRBD1. The CDR3 extends over 14 amino acids. The germline V gene has CDR1 MNHNY and CDR2 SVGAGI (reference sequence). With V trimmed by 6 bases and J by 7 bases, 2 bases remained unmatched. The CDR3 nucleotides are TGTGCCAGCAGAAGGGACAGGGGGAATTCACCCCTCCACTTT. This sequence encodes CASRRDRGNSPLHF.

This CDR3 reads CASTWTDSLMNTEAFF. The CDR3 nucleotides read TGTGCCAGTACCTGGACAGACAGTCTCATGAACACTGAAGCTTTCTTT. The chain employs TRBV19 and TRBJ1-1, with D perhaps TRBD1 (6 bases). The germline V gene encodes CDR1 LNHDA and CDR2 SQIVND (reference sequence). This CDR3 region has 16 residues. V gave up 7 bases and J gave up 0 bases, with 18 bases separating them.

The genes are TRBV19 and TRBJ1-1; a weak D match, TRBD1 (6 bases). Trimming shortened V by 4 bases and J by 10 bases, and 19 bases separated the two germline ends. In germline, CDR1 is LNHDA, CDR2 SQIVND (reference sequence). There are 14 residues in the CDR3. CDR3 nucleotide sequence: TGTGCCAGTAGTACAACAGGGAATCTCGTCGGAGCTTTCTTT. Translating it yields CASSTTGNLVGAFF. Full variable domain (remainder filled in from reference TRBV19 and TRBJ1-1): DGGITQSPKYLFRKEGQNVTLSCEQNLNHDAMYWYRQDPGQGLRLIYYSQIVNDFQKGDIAEGYSVSREKKESFPLTVTSAQKNPTAFYLCASSTTGNLVGAFFGQGTRLTVV.

This rearrangement joins TRBV6-1 to TRBJ2-5; TRBD1 matches at 10 bases. Trimming cost V 3 bases and J 5 bases; bases outside gene matches: 9. This CDR3 comprises 16 residues. Germline CDR1 reads MNHNS; CDR2 reads SASEGT. The CDR3 region is CASSDRDRGIDETQYF. DNA for the CDR3: TGTGCCAGCAGTGATCGGGACAGGGGCATCGACGAGACCCAGTACTTC.

This chain connects TRBV29-1 to TRBJ1-5, with 10 bases fitting TRBD1. In germline, CDR1 is SQVTM, CDR2 ANQGSEA. CDR3 size: 14 residues. V shed 4 bases, J shed 2 bases, and the junction held 2 bases outside the gene matches. The CDR3 DNA follows: TGCAGCGTTGCCGGGACAGGGGGCAATCAGCCCCAGCATTTT. Protein product: CSVAGTGGNQPQHF. The full variable domain, rest sourced from reference TRBV29-1 and TRBJ1-5, is SAVISQKPSRDICQRGTSLTIQCQVDSQVTMMFWYRQQPGQSLTLIATANQGSEATYESGFVIDKFPISRPNLTFSTLTVSNMSPEDSSIYLCSVAGTGGNQPQHFGDGTRLSIL.